These 4 T cell receptor beta chains originate from one sample sequenced in a study of CD8 T cells in ankylosing spondylitis. For these TCRs, the target antigens are not known. Broader study findings: In ankylosing spondylitis blood, a motif of seven or eight highly homologous TCR beta variants appeared characteristic.

One entry per CDR3 protein results from TCRdb running MiXCR on the 5' RACE reads. The data contain approximately 550,000 distinct CDR3 sequences, about 13% of them singletons. Sequencing was done on a sample of blood, either unsorted or a sorted T cell fraction (not recorded which). Source of these receptors: a male donor with ankylosing spondylitis.

This clonotype occurred a few times. The chain couples TRBV15 to TRBJ2-1; TRBD2 matches at 9 bases. V trimming: 6 bases; J trimming: 15 bases; junction bases outside the gene matches: 12. The CDR3 runs 13 residues. The germline CDR1 and CDR2 sequences are LNHNV and YYDKDF (reference sequence). The CDR3 DNA is TGTGCCACCAGAATGTCTAGCGGGATCTACCCGTTCTTC. The encoded protein is CATRMSSGIYPFF.

The sample holds a few counts of this clonotype. CDR3 sequence (DNA): TGTGCCAGCAGCAAAGCGGAGCGGGATGAGCAGTTCTTC. Amino acid sequence: CASSKAERDEQFF. This chain uses TRBV21-1 with TRBJ2-1; TRBD2, the table's D call, lacks a check against the DNA. TRBV21-1 is a recognized pseudogene. The length of the CDR3 is 13 residues.

The J gene is TRBJ2-2, the V gene TRBV5-1; D not certain. Germline V CDR1 and CDR2: SGHRS, YFSETQ. The V gene lost 2 bases and the J gene lost 2 bases, with 10 bases spanning the gap. The CDR3 loop spans 15 amino acids. In DNA, the CDR3 is TGCGCCAGCAGCTTCGACGGAAGAAACACCGGGGAGCTGTTTTTT. Its translation: CASSFDGRNTGELFF.

In this sample, this clonotype turned up a few times. The chain joins TRBV11-2 to TRBJ1-3; D remains ambiguous. This CDR3 is built from 14 residues. CDR1 SGHAT and CDR2 FQNNGV come from the germline V gene. Trimming stripped 2 bases from V and 0 bases from J, with 5 bases between. The CDR3 loop is CASSLRLSGNTIYF. The CDR3 nucleotides read TGTGCCAGCAGCTTAAGGCTCTCTGGAAACACCATATATTTT.